Presented here are 22 T cell receptor beta chains from one specimen sequenced in a study of shared clonotypes between healthy human individuals. Measured with immunoSEQ multiplex PCR; TCRdb has only the in-frame clones, and not every one. The sample lists 2,500,000 or so clones; 85% to 95% were seen once. The sample comprised naive CD4+ T cells from PBMCs. Subset specified: CD45RA+ positively selected. The receptors originated from a man aged 18-30 years in good health. Some clones in this sample may be carry-over from other donors' samples.

This sequence joins TRBV19 and TRBJ2-7; 9 bases agree with TRBD1. Germline-derived CDR1 and CDR2 are LNHDA and SQIVND (reference sequence). V lost 6 bases and J lost 2; bases outside the gene matches: 17. The CDR3 has 18 residues. The CDR3 protein is CASSLLASSTGGTYEQYF. For the CDR3, the DNA is TGTGCCAGTAGCCTTTTGGCGTCCTCGACAGGGGGTACCTACGAGCAGTACTTC. Using reference TRBV19 and TRBJ2-7 for the parts outside the CDR3, the full variable domain is DGGITQSPKYLFRKEGQNVTLSCEQNLNHDAMYWYRQDPGQGLRLIYYSQIVNDFQKGDIAEGYSVSREKKESFPLTVTSAQKNPTAFYLCASSLLASSTGGTYEQYFGPGTRLTVT.

DNA for the CDR3: TGTGCCATCAGTGAAAGGGACGGCACCTCTGGGGCCAACGTCCTGACTTTC. It yields the protein CAISERDGTSGANVLTF. The genes are TRBV10-3 and TRBJ2-6; D tentatively fits TRBD1 or TRBD2 (5 bases each). V was trimmed by 3 bases and J by 0 bases, leaving 12 bases between them. There are 17 residues in the CDR3. The germline gives CDR1 ENHRY, CDR2 SYGVKD.

The V gene is TRBV6-5, the J gene TRBJ1-5; D perhaps matches TRBD1 (5 bases). The CDR3 runs 15 residues. V was pared by 7 bases and J by 2 bases, with 15 bases between. CDR1 MNHEY and CDR2 SVGAGI come from the germline V gene. The DNA for the CDR3 is TGTGCCAGCAAATCGGGGGGTTCAGGCAATCAGCCCCAGCATTTT. Its protein is CASKSGGSGNQPQHF.

The chain is built from TRBV6-6 and TRBJ2-3; D may be TRBD2 (6 bases). The CDR3 totals 15 residues. Germline assignment: CDR1 MNHNY and CDR2 SVGAGI (reference sequence). V shed 6 bases and J shed 4 bases, with 17 bases lying between them. CDR3 residues: CASRSVDTGADTQYF. As DNA, the CDR3 is TGTGCCAGCAGATCAGTAGATACGGGGGCAGATACGCAGTATTTT.

This sequence joins TRBV7-9 and TRBJ1-2; no definite D call. The CDR3 totals 11 residues. CDR1 is SEHNR, CDR2 FQNEAQ, per germline (reference sequence). The germline V and J ends were trimmed by 3 bases and 3 bases, with 2 bases remaining between them. CDR3 amino acids: CASSFDYGYTF. CDR3 DNA sequence: TGTGCCAGCAGCTTCGACTATGGCTACACCTTC.

This chain joins TRBV28 and TRBJ1-5; tentatively, D is TRBD1 (6 bases). CDR1 and CDR2 from the germline V gene are MDHEN and SYDVKM. V lost 7 bases and J lost 5, with 18 bases in between. This CDR3 is 15 amino acids long. DNA of the CDR3: TGTGCCAGCACCCTAGGCCGGGGGACATATCAGCCCCAGCATTTT. Protein sequence: CASTLGRGTYQPQHF. Filled out from reference TRBV28 and TRBJ1-5, the complete variable domain reads DVKVTQSSRYLVKRTGEKVFLECVQDMDHENMFWYRQDPGLGLRLIYFSYDVKMKEKGDIPEGYSVSREKKERFSLILESASTNQTSMYLCASTLGRGTYQPQHFGDGTRLSIL.

The CDR3 here is CASSYSHSNEQFF. CDR3 sequence (DNA): TGTGCCAGCAGCTATTCCCACAGCAATGAGCAGTTCTTC. The chain joins TRBV7-3 to TRBJ2-1, with D hard to call. Trimming pared 4 bases from V and 6 bases from J, leaving 10 bases between. Germline-derived CDR1 and CDR2 are SGHTA and FQGTGA. The CDR3 is 13 amino acids. The full variable domain, in which reference TRBV7-3 and TRBJ2-1 provide the parts outside the CDR3, is GAGVSQTPSNKVTEKGKYVELRCDPISGHTALYWYRQSLGQGPEFLIYFQGTGAADDSGLPNDRFFAVRPEGSVSTLKIQRTERGDSAVYLCASSYSHSNEQFFGPGTRLTVL.

This clone was detected only a few times. Other nucleotide sequences from this sample produce the same CDR3. The CDR3 here is CASSDRADTQYF. The CDR3 DNA follows: TGTGCCAGCAGTGACAGGGCTGATACGCAGTATTTT. The V call is TRBV2, the J call TRBJ2-3, with D possibly TRBD1 on 5 matching bases. The CDR3 contains 12 residues. V shed 3 bases and J shed 6 bases, with 7 bases lying between them. Germline CDR1 and CDR2: SNHLY and FYNNEI. Drawing the rest from reference TRBV2 and TRBJ2-3, the complete variable domain is EPEVTQTPSHQVTQMGQEVILRCVPISNHLYFYWYRQILGQKVEFLVSFYNNEISEKSEIFDDQFSVERPDGSNFTLKIRSTKLEDSAMYFCASSDRADTQYFGPGTRLTVL.

This clone was detected only a few times. The gene calls are TRBV2 and TRBJ1-5; no reliable D call. CDR3 length: 14 residues. The germline V gene encodes CDR1 SNHLY and CDR2 FYNNEI. V gave up 8 bases and J gave up 7 bases, with 18 bases separating them. This CDR3 is CASSGVGAGQPQHF. CDR3 bases: TGTGCCAGCTCTGGGGTAGGCGCGGGACAGCCCCAGCATTTT.

This clone occurred a few times. This chain joins TRBV28 and TRBJ1-2; D remains ambiguous. CDR1 is MDHEN and CDR2 is SYDVKM in the germline V gene. The CDR3 spans 12 residues. Trimming left V 5 bases short and J 5 bases short, with 9 bases between. This CDR3 is CASSAGLYGYTF. DNA for the CDR3: TGTGCCAGCAGTGCGGGCTTATATGGCTACACCTTC.

The genes are TRBV7-3 and TRBJ2-1; TRBD1 matches 7 bases. V lost 4 bases and J lost 7; bases outside the gene matches: 1. The CDR3 totals 12 residues. Germline CDR1 reads SGHTA; CDR2 reads FQGTGA. The CDR3 region is CASSSRGNEQFF. As DNA, the CDR3 is TGTGCCAGCAGCTCCAGGGGGAATGAGCAGTTCTTC.

V is TRBV6-6 and J is TRBJ1-2, with 7 bases aligning to TRBD1. Per germline, CDR1 MNHNY and CDR2 SVGAGI (reference sequence). V was pared by 7 bases and J by 7 bases, with 6 bases of the junction left unmatched. The CDR3 consists of 12 residues. The CDR3 is CASTGTGAGYTF. The CDR3 DNA sequence: TGTGCCAGCACCGGAACAGGGGCTGGCTACACCTTC.

This sequence joins TRBV5-1 and TRBJ2-7; TRBD1 agrees at 7 bases. This CDR3 contains 15 residues. Germline V gives CDR1 SGHRS, CDR2 YFSETQ. V trimming: 4 bases; J trimming: 2 bases; junction bases outside the gene matches: 9. The CDR3 nucleotides are TGCGCCAGCAGCCAGAGAACAGGGGTGGCCTACGAGCAGTACTTC. It yields the protein CASSQRTGVAYEQYF.

This rearrangement joins TRBV7-7 to TRBJ2-7, with 7 positions matching TRBD1. The CDR3 sequence is 15 residues long. The germline V gene encodes CDR1 SSHAT and CDR2 FNYEAQ (reference sequence). V gave up 5 bases and J gave up 0 bases; unmatched junction bases: 7. The CDR3 DNA reads as TGTGCCAGCAGCCCCAGACAGGGTTCCTCCTACGAGCAGTACTTC. This gives the protein CASSPRQGSSYEQYF.

The genes are TRBV19 and TRBJ2-1; tentative D call: TRBD1 (6 bases). This CDR3 comprises 12 residues. The V end lost 5 bases, the J end lost 15 bases, and 17 bases lay between the germline ends. Germline lookup yields CDR1 LNHDA and CDR2 SQIVND (reference sequence). CDR3 protein: CASSSRGGAPFF. The CDR3 DNA reads as TGTGCCAGTAGTTCCAGGGGTGGAGCCCCGTTCTTC.

The rearrangement uses TRBV2 and TRBJ2-7; D remains ambiguous. Between the trimmed V and J ends, which lost 10 bases and 1 base, there was a span of 17 bases. CDR3 length: 14 residues. Germline CDR1 SNHLY, CDR2 FYNNEI. In DNA, the CDR3 is TGTGCCACCCGTCAGGCAGACGGGTCCTACGAGCAGTACTTC. Its protein is CATRQADGSYEQYF.

On this clone itself: Other DNA sequences within the sample encode an identical CDR3. The chain combines TRBV5-1 with TRBJ1-1; D is perhaps TRBD1 (6 bases). This CDR3 is 14 amino acids long. V lost 3 bases, J lost 0 bases, and 9 bases lay in between. The germline CDR1 and CDR2 sequences are SGHRS and YFSETQ. DNA of the CDR3: TGCGCCAGCAGCTCCAGGGGACTGAACACTGAAGCTTTCTTT. Encoded protein: CASSSRGLNTEAFF.

Only one count was recorded for this clone. The chain has TRBV9 and TRBJ2-3; TRBD2 matches at 7 bases. Germline trimming cut 3 bases from V and 6 bases from J; bases unmatched to any gene: 4. The CDR3 extends over 13 amino acids. The germline V gene has CDR1 SGDLS and CDR2 YYNGEE. CDR3 in amino acids: CASSATSWDTQYF. CDR3 DNA: TGTGCCAGCAGCGCGACTAGCTGGGATACGCAGTATTTT.

The genes are TRBV5-1 and TRBJ2-3; no definite D call. The CDR3 extends over 15 amino acids. Trimming cost V 4 bases and J 1 base, with 13 bases left between them. Germline-derived CDR1 and CDR2 are SGHRS and YFSETQ. CDR3 in DNA: TGCGCCAGCAGCCTCCGGAGCCCACGCACAGATACGCAGTATTTT. It yields the protein CASSLRSPRTDTQYF.

Comment on this clone: This specimen includes other DNA sequences encoding the same CDR3. The chain uses TRBV18 and TRBJ2-5, with D uncertain. CDR1 is KGHSH and CDR2 is LQKENI in the germline V gene. Trimming left V 6 bases short and J 2 bases short, with 10 bases between. This CDR3 has 13 amino acids. Written as DNA, the CDR3 is TGTGCCAGCTCCCCAGGATTGCAAGAGACCCAGTACTTC. Translation: CASSPGLQETQYF.

The gene calls are TRBV2 and TRBJ1-4; no reliable D call. CDR1 and CDR2 from the germline V gene are SNHLY and FYNNEI. The CDR3 length is 12 residues. The V gene lost 1 base and the J gene lost 13 bases, with 10 bases spanning the gap. The CDR3 sequence: CASSEVLRRLFF. DNA of the CDR3: TGTGCCAGCAGTGAAGTTCTAAGAAGACTGTTTTTT.

A single count supports this clone. This chain uses TRBV11-1 with TRBJ2-7; 7 nucleotides line up with TRBD1. Unmatched junction bases numbered 11, after V lost 6 bases and J lost 0 bases. The V gene's germline CDR1 is SGHAT and CDR2 FQDESV (reference sequence). The CDR3 totals 16 residues. The CDR3 loop is CASRDTGTDGSYEQYF. The CDR3 nucleotides are TGTGCCAGCAGGGATACCGGGACAGACGGCTCCTACGAGCAGTACTTC.